This TCR beta chain is drawn from a study of control samples from healthy donors and cancer patients. TCRdb keeps only in-frame clones here, not all; method: immunoSEQ multiplex PCR. The table has about 160,000 clones, around nine tenths seen once. V was clipped by 2 bases and J by 1 base, with 6 bases between them. The CDR3 is 14 residues long. Germline loops: CDR1 LGHDT, CDR2 YNNKEL (reference sequence). The sample holds one count of this clone. The V gene is TRBV3-1 (or the pseudogene TRBV3-2), the J gene TRBJ2-1; D is perhaps TRBD2 (5 bases). This TCR came from a woman younger than 45 in good health. Sequencing used blood. CDR3 sequence: CASSQRESYNEQFF. The CDR3 bases are TGTGCCAGCAGCCAACGGGAATCCTACAATGAGCAGTTCTTC.